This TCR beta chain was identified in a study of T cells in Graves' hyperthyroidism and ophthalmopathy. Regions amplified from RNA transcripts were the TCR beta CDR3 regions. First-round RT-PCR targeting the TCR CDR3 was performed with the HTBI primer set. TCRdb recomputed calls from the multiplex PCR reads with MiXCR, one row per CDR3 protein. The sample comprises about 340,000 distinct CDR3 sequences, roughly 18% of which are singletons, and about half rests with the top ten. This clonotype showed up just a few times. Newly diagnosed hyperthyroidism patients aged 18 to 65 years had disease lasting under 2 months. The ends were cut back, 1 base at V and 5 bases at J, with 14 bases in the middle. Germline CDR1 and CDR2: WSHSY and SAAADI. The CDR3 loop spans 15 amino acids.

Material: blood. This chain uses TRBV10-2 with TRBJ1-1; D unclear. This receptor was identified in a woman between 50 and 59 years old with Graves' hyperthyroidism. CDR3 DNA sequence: TGCGCCAGCAGTGAGTATACGGTAGGAAGTACTGAAGCTTTCTTT. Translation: CASSEYTVGSTEAFF.